This TCR beta chain was observed in a study of cytotoxic CD8 clonotypes in ibrutinib-treated CLL (dated by TCRdb to the early 2020s). Broadly, across the study: The cohort had around twelve relapsed/refractory and under 16 treatment-naive patients; roughly 18 were IGHV unmutated. Every remission and progressive disease sample was obtained while ibrutinib was still being received by the patients. On average, each sample had approximately 260,000 productive templates and under 95,000 productive rearrangements. Responses were partial in 24 patients and complete in 2; after median about 68 months follow-up, about 14 stayed in remission and some twelve progressed. Response samples were obtained after a median of roughly eleven months of treatment, with a range of roughly 6 to 40 months. Cryopreserved peripheral blood mononuclear cells were collected before treatment, at response, and at either disease progression or sustained remission. Longitudinal samples were available for about 30% of the 86 trial participants.

The time point label of this sample denotes: around 25 months on ibrutinib. For TCR beta library preparation, approximately 2 micrograms of genomic DNA were isolated from cryopreserved PBMCs. Longitudinal blood samples from CLL patients on ibrutinib monotherapy underwent high-throughput TCR beta sequencing. Patients were enrolled in a phase 2 open-label single-center ibrutinib monotherapy trial. Comments on this clone: The antigen it recognizes is unknown. There are no base qualities to consult, and no much larger clone falls within one base.

Each clonotype received, on average, about 9.7x coverage in deep resolution sequencing performed on a MiSeq, where the target depth lay between 1 in 1 million and 1 in 200,000 T cells. The immunoSEQ hsTCRB Kit was used to generate the TCR beta libraries. The authors' pipeline ran thus. Data were analyzed with ImmunoSEQ Data Assistant and ImmunoSEQ Analyzer, with V, D and J genes assigned per IMGT definitions. Clonality was computed as one minus normalized Shannon entropy of productive rearrangement frequencies, ranging from 0 to 1. Only overrepresented clonotypes making up at least 0.05% of the repertoire of each patient were included in the public clonotype analysis. Repertoires from some 14 age-matched healthy donors in immuneACCESS were used as clonality controls. TCRdb provides this immuneACCESS table in a form limited to in-frame rearrangements. Some clones are lacking; in checked studies, under half of them reflect an unresolved V gene, and why the rest are absent is not known. That table gives V, J and clone size, and the DNA gave D and trimming. This sample holds fewer than 150,000 clones; 84% were observed only once. The ten most abundant clones make up roughly 3.1% of the sample.

What the study reported, not specific to this receptor: Public clonotypes were rare and either contracted or stayed stable during treatment, and the rise in clonality at ibrutinib response reflected the expansion of private clonotypes. At baseline, clonality was higher than in age-matched healthy donors and showed a strong correlation with circulating CD8+ T-cell counts. Lymph node repertoires were not examined, and the timing of sampling was not matched between patients in sustained remission and those whose disease progressed. Clonality increased at ibrutinib response, stayed stable in sustained remission, and fell back toward baseline at progression.

There are 14 amino acids in the CDR3, from cysteine to phenylalanine inclusive. The CDR3 DNA has 42 bases and is translated from base 1. Per the germline V gene, MDHEN is the CDR1 and SYDVKM is the CDR2. V is clipped by 3 bases and J by 8 bases, and the sequence between their germline boundaries is 13 bases long. The starting material was PBMCs, obtained after 24 months of ibrutinib treatment. The clonotype comes from a human donor with chronic lymphocytic leukemia. Recombination joined TRBV28 with TRBJ1-4, with no D gene named confidently. The encoded CDR3 is CASSFSRSEEKLFF. The nucleotide sequence is TGTGCCAGCAGTTTTAGTCGGAGTGAGGAAAAACTGTTTTTT. Beyond the CDR3, the reference TRBV28 and TRBJ1-4 genes provide the residues; the full variable domain reads: DVKVTQSSRYLVKRTGEKVFLECVQDMDHENMFWYRQDPGLGLRLIYFSYDVKMKEKGDIPEGYSVSREKKERFSLILESASTNQTSMYLCASSFSRSEEKLFFGSGTQLSVL.